The 10 T cell receptor beta chains given below trace back to one sample, sequenced in a study of neoadjuvant anti-PD-1 for oral cavity cancer. Only in-frame clones appear in the TCRdb table, and some are missing; sequencing was by immunoSEQ multiplex PCR. Of over 10,000 clones in the sample, around two thirds are singletons; the top ten hold over 2%. Specimen: PBMCs, collected before nivolumab (anti-PD-1) treatment. These receptors were taken from a person between 40 and 85 years old with oral cavity squamous cell carcinoma.

This clone was detected once. V is TRBV11-2 and J is TRBJ1-2; D gene ambiguous. Germline assignment: CDR1 SGHAT and CDR2 FQNNGV. The V and J ends lost 4 bases and 8 bases respectively, with 20 bases between them. The CDR3 length is 15 residues. CDR3 nucleotides: TGTGCCAGCAGCTCGACCCGACACCCGCCCGGCGGCTACACCTTC. As protein: CASSSTRHPPGGYTF.

This clone turned up a few times. The genes are TRBV9 and TRBJ2-2; D call uncertain. Between the trimmed V and J ends, which lost 0 bases and 1 base, there was a span of 4 bases. Per the germline V gene, CDR1 is SGDLS and CDR2 is YYNGEE. The length of the CDR3 is 14 residues. In DNA form, the CDR3 reads TGTGCCAGCAGCGTAGAGAGGAACACCGGGGAGCTGTTTTTT. It specifies CASSVERNTGELFF. Based on the CDR3 plus reference TRBV9 and TRBJ2-2, the full variable domain is DSGVTQTPKHLITATGQRVTLRCSPRSGDLSVYWYQQSLDQGLQFLIQYYNGEERAKGNILERFSAQQFPDLHSELNLSSLELGDSALYFCASSVERNTGELFFGEGSRLTVL.

The chain uses TRBV4-1 and TRBJ2-1; 13 nucleotides line up with TRBD2. After removal of 0 bases from V and 9 bases from J, the junction contained 8 bases not matched to a gene. Germline V gene data show CDR1 as MGHRA and CDR2 as YSYEKL. The CDR3 is made up of 17 amino acids. This CDR3 is CASSQEGLAGALGEQFF. As DNA, the CDR3 is TGCGCCAGCAGCCAAGAAGGACTAGCGGGGGCCTTGGGTGAGCAGTTCTTC.

The rearrangement joins TRBV5-1 to TRBJ2-7; D is uncertain. The germline CDR1 and CDR2 sequences are SGHRS and YFSETQ. The CDR3 is made up of 12 amino acids. Trimming took off 4 bases at V and 4 bases at J, with 9 bases between the two ends. In DNA form, the CDR3 reads TGCGCCAGCAGCGACCACTCTTACGAGCAGTACTTC. Protein product: CASSDHSYEQYF.

This clone has only a few counts. J is TRBJ2-7 and V is TRBV28, with D possibly matching TRBD2 (6 bases). The germline V gene encodes CDR1 MDHEN and CDR2 SYDVKM. V was pared by 5 bases and J by 2 bases, with 16 bases between. The CDR3 spans 15 residues. DNA for the CDR3: TGTGCCAGCAGTGCCGCGGGCGGGGCCGCCTACGAGCAGTACTTC. Translating it yields CASSAAGGAAYEQYF.

This chain links TRBV5-1 with TRBJ1-5; D unclear. CDR1 is SGHRS and CDR2 is YFSETQ in the germline V gene. The CDR3 consists of 13 residues. Trimming pared 0 bases from V and 6 bases from J, leaving 7 bases between. DNA for the CDR3: TGCGCCAGCAGCTTGGGGGGTGCTCAGCCCCAGCATTTT. This sequence encodes CASSLGGAQPQHF.

This chain uses TRBV6-5 with TRBJ2-3; the D is unclear. The CDR3 runs 13 residues. The germline V gene encodes CDR1 MNHEY and CDR2 SVGAGI. Trimming took 6 bases from V and 2 from J, leaving 9 bases between them. DNA for the CDR3: TGTGCCAGCAGCGGGTACGACACAGATACGCAGTATTTT. This sequence encodes CASSGYDTDTQYF.

The chain employs TRBV5-1 and TRBJ2-1; D ambiguous. This CDR3 is built from 16 residues. Germline loops: CDR1 SGHRS, CDR2 YFSETQ. V dropped 0 bases and J dropped 0 bases, with 10 bases sitting between them. Written as DNA, the CDR3 is TGCGCCAGCAGCTTGGGAGCGTTGAGCTCCTACAATGAGCAGTTCTTC. It yields the protein CASSLGALSSYNEQFF.

This sequence joins TRBV6-5 and TRBJ2-7, with D perhaps TRBD1 or TRBD2 (6 bases each). The CDR3 is 15 residues long. Germline values: CDR1 MNHEY, CDR2 SVGAGI. The V gene lost 2 bases and the J gene lost 2 bases, with 13 bases spanning the gap. The CDR3 spells CASSYQQGGTYEQYF. The CDR3 DNA reads as TGTGCCAGCAGTTACCAACAGGGAGGTACCTACGAGCAGTACTTC.

V is TRBV21-1 and J is TRBJ2-7; the table's D call TRBD1 went unverified against the DNA. TRBV21-1 is a listed pseudogene. The CDR3 sequence is 14 residues long. The CDR3 region is CASSRTGPPYEQYF. CDR3 DNA sequence: TGTGCCAGCAGCCGGACAGGGCCCCCCTACGAGCAGTACTTC.